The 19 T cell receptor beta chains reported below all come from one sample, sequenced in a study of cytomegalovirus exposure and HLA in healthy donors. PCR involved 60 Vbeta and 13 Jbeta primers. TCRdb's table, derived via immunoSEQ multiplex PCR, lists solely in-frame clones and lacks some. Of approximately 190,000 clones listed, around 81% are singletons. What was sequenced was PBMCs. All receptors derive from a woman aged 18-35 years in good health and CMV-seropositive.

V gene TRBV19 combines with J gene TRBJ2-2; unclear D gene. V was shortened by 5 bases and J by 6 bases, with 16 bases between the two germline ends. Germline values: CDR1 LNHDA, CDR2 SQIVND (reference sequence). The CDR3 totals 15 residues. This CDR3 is CASSYPRQVPGELFF. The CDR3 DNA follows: TGTGCCAGTAGTTATCCACGGCAGGTACCCGGGGAGCTGTTTTTT.

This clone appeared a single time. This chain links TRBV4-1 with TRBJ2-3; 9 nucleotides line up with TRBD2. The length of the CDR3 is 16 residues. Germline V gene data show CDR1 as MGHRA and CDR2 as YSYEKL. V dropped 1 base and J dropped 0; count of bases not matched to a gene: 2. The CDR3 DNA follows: TGCGCCAGCAGCCAAGTAGCGGGGGCTAGCACAGATACGCAGTATTTT. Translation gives CASSQVAGASTDTQYF.

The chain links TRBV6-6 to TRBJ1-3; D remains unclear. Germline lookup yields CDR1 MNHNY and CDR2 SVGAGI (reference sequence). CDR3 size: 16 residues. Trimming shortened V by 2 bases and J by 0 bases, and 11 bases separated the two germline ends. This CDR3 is CASSYGAGSSGNTIYF. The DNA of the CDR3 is TGTGCCAGCAGTTACGGCGCCGGGTCCTCTGGAAACACCATATATTTT.

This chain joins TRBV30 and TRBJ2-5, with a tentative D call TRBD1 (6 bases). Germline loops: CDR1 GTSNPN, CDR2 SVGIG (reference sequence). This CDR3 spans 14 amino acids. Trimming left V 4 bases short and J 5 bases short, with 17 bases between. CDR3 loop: CAWNLGTGRETQYF. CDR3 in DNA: TGTGCCTGGAATCTAGGAACAGGGCGCGAGACCCAGTACTTC.

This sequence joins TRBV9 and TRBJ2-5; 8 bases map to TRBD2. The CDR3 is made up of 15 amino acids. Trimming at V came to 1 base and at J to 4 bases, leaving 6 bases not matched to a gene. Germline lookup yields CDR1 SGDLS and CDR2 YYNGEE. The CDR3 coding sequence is TGTGCCAGCAGCGTATATGGAGCGGGGGCAGAGACCCAGTACTTC. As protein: CASSVYGAGAETQYF.

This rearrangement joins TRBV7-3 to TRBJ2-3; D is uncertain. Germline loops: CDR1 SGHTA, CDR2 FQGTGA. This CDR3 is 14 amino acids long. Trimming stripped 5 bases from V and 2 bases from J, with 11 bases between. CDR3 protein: CASSPTYFTDTQYF. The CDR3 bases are TGTGCCAGCAGCCCAACGTACTTCACAGATACGCAGTATTTT.

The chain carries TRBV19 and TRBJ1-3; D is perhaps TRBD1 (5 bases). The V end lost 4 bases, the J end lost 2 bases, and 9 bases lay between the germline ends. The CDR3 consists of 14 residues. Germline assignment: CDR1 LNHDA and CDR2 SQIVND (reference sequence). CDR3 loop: CASSTGIPGNTIYF. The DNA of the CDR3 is TGTGCCAGTAGTACAGGGATTCCTGGAAACACCATATATTTT.

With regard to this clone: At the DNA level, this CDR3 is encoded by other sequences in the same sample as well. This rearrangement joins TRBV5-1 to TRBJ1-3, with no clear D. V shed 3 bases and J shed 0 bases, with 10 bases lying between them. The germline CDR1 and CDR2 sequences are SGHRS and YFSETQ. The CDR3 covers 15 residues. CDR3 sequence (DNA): TGCGCCAGCAGCTCTACCTCAGGCTCTGGAAACACCATATATTTT. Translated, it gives CASSSTSGSGNTIYF.

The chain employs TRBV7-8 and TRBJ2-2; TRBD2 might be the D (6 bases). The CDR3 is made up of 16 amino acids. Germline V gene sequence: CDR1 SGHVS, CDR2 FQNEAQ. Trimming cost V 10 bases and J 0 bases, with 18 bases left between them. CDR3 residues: CANSPLRGTNTGELFF. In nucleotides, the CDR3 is TGTGCCAACTCACCTTTGCGGGGTACGAACACCGGGGAGCTGTTTTTT.

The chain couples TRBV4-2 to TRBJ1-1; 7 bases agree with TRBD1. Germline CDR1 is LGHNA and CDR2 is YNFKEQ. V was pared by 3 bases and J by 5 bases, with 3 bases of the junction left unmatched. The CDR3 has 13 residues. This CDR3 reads CASSQTGSTEAFF. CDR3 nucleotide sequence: TGTGCCAGCAGCCAGACAGGGAGTACTGAAGCTTTCTTT.

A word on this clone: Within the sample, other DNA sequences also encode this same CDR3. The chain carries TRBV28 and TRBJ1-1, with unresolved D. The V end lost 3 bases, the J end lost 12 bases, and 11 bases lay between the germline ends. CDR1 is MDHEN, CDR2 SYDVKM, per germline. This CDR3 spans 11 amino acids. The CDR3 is CASSLATGTFF. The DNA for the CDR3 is TGTGCCAGCAGTTTGGCGACGGGAACTTTCTTT.

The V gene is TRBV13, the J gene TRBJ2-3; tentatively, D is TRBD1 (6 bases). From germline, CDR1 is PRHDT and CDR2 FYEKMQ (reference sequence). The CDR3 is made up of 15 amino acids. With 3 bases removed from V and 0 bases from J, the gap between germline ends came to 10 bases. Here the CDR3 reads CASSFGGLSTDTQYF. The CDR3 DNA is TGTGCCAGCAGCTTTGGGGGCTTAAGCACAGATACGCAGTATTTT.

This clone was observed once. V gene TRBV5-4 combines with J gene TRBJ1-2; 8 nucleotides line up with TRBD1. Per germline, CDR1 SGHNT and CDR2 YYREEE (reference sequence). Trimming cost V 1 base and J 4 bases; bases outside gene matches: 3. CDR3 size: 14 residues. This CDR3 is CASSLSGGIYGYTF. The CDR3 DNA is TGTGCCAGCAGCTTGTCAGGGGGCATCTATGGCTACACCTTC.

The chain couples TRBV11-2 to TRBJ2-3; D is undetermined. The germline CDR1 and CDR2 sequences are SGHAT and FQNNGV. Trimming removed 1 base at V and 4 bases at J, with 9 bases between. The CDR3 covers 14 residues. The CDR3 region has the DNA TGTGCCAGCAGCTTAGGAGTTGTCGCAGATACGCAGTATTTT. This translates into CASSLGVVADTQYF.

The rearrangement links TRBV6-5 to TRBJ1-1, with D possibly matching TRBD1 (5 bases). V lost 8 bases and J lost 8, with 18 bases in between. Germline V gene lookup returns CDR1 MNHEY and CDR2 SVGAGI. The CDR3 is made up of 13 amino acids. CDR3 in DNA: TGTGCCAGCCGGACTATGGGGGTCGGAGAAGCTTTCTTT. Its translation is CASRTMGVGEAFF.

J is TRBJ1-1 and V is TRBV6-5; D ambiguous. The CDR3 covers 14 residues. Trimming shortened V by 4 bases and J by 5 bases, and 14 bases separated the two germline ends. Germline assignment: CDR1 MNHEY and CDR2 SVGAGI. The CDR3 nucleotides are TGTGCCAGCAGTTGGGTAGACTCGGGAACTGAAGCTTTCTTT. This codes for CASSWVDSGTEAFF.

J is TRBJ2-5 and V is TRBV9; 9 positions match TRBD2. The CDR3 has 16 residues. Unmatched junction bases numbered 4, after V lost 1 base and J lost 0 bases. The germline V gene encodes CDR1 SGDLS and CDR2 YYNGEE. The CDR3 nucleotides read TGTGCCAGCAGCGTATTGAGCGGGGGGAACCAAGAGACCCAGTACTTC. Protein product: CASSVLSGGNQETQYF.

The chain's CDR3 is CASSLYRPYNSPLHF. CDR3 nucleotides: TGCGCCAGCAGCTTATACAGGCCCTATAATTCACCCCTCCACTTT. The V call is TRBV5-1, the J call TRBJ1-6; the D gene is possibly TRBD1 (5 bases). Germline CDR1 reads SGHRS; CDR2 reads YFSETQ. The CDR3 extends over 15 amino acids. Trimming left V 2 bases short and J 2 bases short, with 8 bases between.

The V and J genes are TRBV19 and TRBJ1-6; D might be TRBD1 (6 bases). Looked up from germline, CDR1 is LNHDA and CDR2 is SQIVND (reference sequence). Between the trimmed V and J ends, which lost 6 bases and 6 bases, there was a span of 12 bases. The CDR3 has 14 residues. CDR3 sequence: CASRGRGANSPLHF. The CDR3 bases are TGTGCCAGTAGGGGCAGGGGTGCTAATTCACCCCTCCACTTT.